This T cell receptor beta chain was sequenced in a study of T cells of healthy individuals. TCRdb called the 5' RACE reads again in MiXCR, with one record for every CDR3 protein. Of about 41,000 distinct CDR3 sequences in the sample, about 4.2% were seen once. V was trimmed by 5 bases and J by 9 bases, leaving 14 bases between them. Looked up from germline, CDR1 is MNHEY and CDR2 is SMNVEV (reference sequence). CDR3 length: 13 amino acids. There are a few counts of this clonotype. The receptor's source is a human donor in good health. This chain links TRBV27 with TRBJ2-1, with D possibly TRBD2 on 6 matching bases. The CDR3 sequence is CASSPRGGFEQFF. The CDR3 nucleotides read TGTGCCAGCAGTCCGAGAGGAGGGTTTGAGCAGTTCTTC.